A single sample gave rise to the 10 T cell receptor beta chains below, sequenced in a study of resident and recirculating memory T cells in vitiligo. TCRdb keeps only in-frame clones here, not all; method: immunoSEQ multiplex PCR. The table has around 70,000 clones, roughly 90% seen once. Sequencing input: blood. The receptors come from a male donor with vitiligo.

The chain combines TRBV9 with TRBJ1-4; D not certain. The CDR3 length is 16 residues. Germline CDR1 and CDR2: SGDLS and YYNGEE. Deletions cut 3 bases from V and 6 bases from J, with 18 bases between. CDR3 nucleotide sequence: TGTGCCAGCAGCGGAACGCCGACCGACAAGTATGAAAAACTGTTTTTT. It translates to CASSGTPTDKYEKLFF.

The chain has TRBV7-9 and TRBJ2-4; D perhaps matches TRBD2 (5 bases). The germline gives CDR1 SEHNR, CDR2 FQNEAQ (reference sequence). The CDR3 loop spans 13 amino acids. V was clipped by 5 bases and J by 7 bases, with 12 bases between them. CDR3 nucleotide sequence: TGTGCCAGCAGCGAGGGTGCGGTCAACATTCAGTACTTC. Translation gives CASSEGAVNIQYF.

V gene TRBV27 combines with J gene TRBJ2-3; TRBD1 aligns across 8 bases. The germline V gene encodes CDR1 MNHEY and CDR2 SMNVEV (reference sequence). This CDR3 is 14 amino acids long. With V trimmed by 4 bases and J by 14 bases, 14 bases remained unmatched. In DNA form, the CDR3 reads TGTGCCAGCAGTTCCCCGAGCGGACAGGGTGGTCGGTATTTT. Its translation: CASSSPSGQGGRYF.

The rearrangement joins TRBV15 to TRBJ2-7; 7 bases are shared with TRBD1. This CDR3 has 12 residues. The V segment lost 5 bases and the J segment 6 bases; nucleotides outside the gene matches: 4. In germline, CDR1 is LNHNV, CDR2 YYDKDF (reference sequence). The DNA for the CDR3 is TGTGCCACCAGCCGCTACAGGGGCGAGCAGTACTTC. The encoded protein is CATSRYRGEQYF.

The rearrangement uses TRBV5-1 and TRBJ1-4, with D uncertain. The CDR3 totals 16 residues. The germline V and J ends were trimmed by 0 bases and 5 bases, with 14 bases remaining between them. The germline gives CDR1 SGHRS, CDR2 YFSETQ. The CDR3 is CASSLAAETLNEKLFF. DNA for the CDR3: TGCGCCAGCAGCTTGGCCGCGGAGACCCTAAATGAAAAACTGTTTTTT.

The chain has TRBV5-1 and TRBJ1-2; no reliable D call. The V end lost 5 bases, the J end lost 0 bases, and 14 bases lay between the germline ends. Looked up from germline, CDR1 is SGHRS and CDR2 is YFSETQ. CDR3 length equals 15 residues. The CDR3 DNA follows: TGCGCCAGCAGAACAGCAATAGAACCTAACTATGGCTACACCTTC. The encoded protein is CASRTAIEPNYGYTF.

This chain connects TRBV7-2 to TRBJ2-1; 7 nucleotides match TRBD1. The V segment lost 4 bases and the J segment 1 base; nucleotides outside the gene matches: 4. The CDR3 has 15 amino acids. Germline lookup yields CDR1 SGHTA and CDR2 FQGNSA. The CDR3 sequence is CASSSSGQSYNEQFF. The CDR3 DNA reads TGTGCCAGCAGCTCTTCGGGACAGTCCTACAATGAGCAGTTCTTC. The full variable domain, in which reference TRBV7-2 and TRBJ2-1 provide the parts outside the CDR3, is GAGVSQSPSNKVTEKGKDVELRCDPISGHTALYWYRQSLGQGLEFLIYFQGNSAPDKSGLPSDRFSAERTGGSVSTLTIQRTQQEDSAVYLCASSSSGQSYNEQFFGPGTRLTVL.

V and J are TRBV7-8 and TRBJ2-1, with 12 bases that match TRBD1. With 5 bases clipped from V and 9 bases from J, the junction kept 8 bases outside the gene matches. The CDR3 totals 15 residues. Germline loops: CDR1 SGHVS, CDR2 FQNEAQ. The CDR3 sequence is CASSPRDRGPGEQFF. DNA of the CDR3: TGTGCCAGCAGCCCCCGGGACAGGGGGCCGGGTGAGCAGTTCTTC.

This clone has ten or more counts. This chain joins TRBV6-1 and TRBJ2-3, with TRBD2 matching over 9 bases. The CDR3 runs to 16 residues. Trimming cost V 2 bases and J 5 bases; bases outside gene matches: 8. Per the germline V gene, CDR1 is MNHNS and CDR2 is SASEGT. In DNA form, the CDR3 reads TGTGCCAGCAGTGAAATAGGCGGGGGGGCGAGAGATACGCAGTATTTT. It specifies CASSEIGGGARDTQYF.

The chain combines TRBV11-2 with TRBJ1-1; 7 bases agree with TRBD1. V shed 4 bases and J 6 bases; nucleotides not matched to a gene: 8. This CDR3 region has 14 residues. Germline CDR1 and CDR2: SGHAT and FQNNGV. CDR3 nucleotide sequence: TGTGCCAGCAGCTCCCGCGACAGGGTGCCTGAAGCTTTCTTT. Residues: CASSSRDRVPEAFF.